Listed below are T cell receptor beta chains from one sample, sequenced in a study of response to subunit inactivated influenza vaccine. A single record per CDR3 protein comes from TCRdb applying MiXCR to the RT-PCR reads. The sample includes hundreds of thousands of distinct CDR3 sequences, approximately 12% of them seen just once. The material was PBMCs from blood, obtained roughly 45 days after vaccination. These receptors came from a man between 45 and 60 years old who received an inactivated influenza vaccine. Both conserved end residues are part of each CDR3. The D gene is left open where the match is weak. A clone size is listed for some rows: how often the clone was seen (once, few, many), or a class if it is expanded.

CDR3nt,CDR3aa,abundance,j_gene,v_gene,len,d_gene
TGTGCCAGCAGTACCGGAGGGGCTCACTCTTTGGAGCAGTACTTC,CASSTGGAHSLEQYF,NA,TRBJ2-7,TRBV6-1,15,NA
TGTGCCACCAGCAGAGAGGGTCTGAGCGCTGGCACAGATACGCAGTATTTT,CATSREGLSAGTDTQYF,NA,TRBJ2-3,TRBV15,17,NA
TGCGCCAGCAGTCGCGTGGACAGGGACGAAGATACGCAGTATTTT,CASSRVDRDEDTQYF,NA,TRBJ2-3,TRBV5-1,15,TRBD1
TGTGCCAGCAGCACCGGGACCTTCTATGGCTACACCTTC,CASSTGTFYGYTF,few,TRBJ1-2,TRBV6-1,13,NA
TGTGCCAGCACCGGGGGCAGCTACAATGAGCAGTTCTTC,CASTGGSYNEQFF,NA,TRBJ2-1,TRBV7-2,13,NA
TGTGCCAGCAGCCAAGTTCTTCTTCACACGAACACCGGGGAGCTGTTTTTT,CASSQVLLHTNTGELFF,NA,TRBJ2-2,TRBV4-2,17,NA
TGCGCCAGCAGCCACCCATACCGGGACAGGGGGCAAAATGAGCAGTTCTTC,CASSHPYRDRGQNEQFF,NA,TRBJ2-1,TRBV4-1,17,TRBD1
TGTGCCATCAGTGAGTCGTTGACAGGTAGTCAGCCCCAGCATTTT,CAISESLTGSQPQHF,many,TRBJ1-5,TRBV10-3,15,NA
TGTGCCAGCAGCCCCCAATTCAGGAGCAATCAGCCCCAGCATTTT,CASSPQFRSNQPQHF,few,TRBJ1-5,TRBV6-1,15,NA
TGTGCCATCAGTGAGTCTGACAGGGTAGGGAACACTGAAGCTTTCTTT,CAISESDRVGNTEAFF,NA,TRBJ1-1,TRBV10-3,16,TRBD1
TGCGCCAGCAGCTTGGCCGACAGTAAAAACATTCAGTACTTC,CASSLADSKNIQYF,few,TRBJ2-4,TRBV5-1,14,NA
TGCAGTGCTCCCCTGAGGACCCATAGGGATGAGCAGTTCTTC,CSAPLRTHRDEQFF,many,TRBJ2-1,TRBV20-1,14,NA
TGCAGTGCTAGTAGGCAGGGAGGGATTCATAGCAATCAGCCCCAGCATTTT,CSASRQGGIHSNQPQHF,NA,TRBJ1-5,TRBV20-1,17,NA
TGTGCCAGCAGCGAGAGAAGACTTTCCTACGAGCAGTACTTC,CASSERRLSYEQYF,NA,TRBJ2-7,TRBV6-2/TRBV6-3,14,NA
TGTGCCAGCAGTTCGTCACTAGCGGGGATTTACAATGAGCAGTTCTTC,CASSSSLAGIYNEQFF,few,TRBJ2-1,TRBV28,16,TRBD2
TGTGCCAGCAGCGACTTTCCCTACGAGCAGTACTTC,CASSDFPYEQYF,few,TRBJ2-7,TRBV12-3/TRBV12-4,12,NA
TGTGCCAGCAGCCCCACAGGACGTTCCTACGAGCAGTACTTC,CASSPTGRSYEQYF,few,TRBJ2-7,TRBV4-2,14,NA
TGCGCCAGCAGGGGGAGCGGCTACCTGTTGAGGACAGATACGCAGTATTTT,CASRGSGYLLRTDTQYF,few,TRBJ2-3,TRBV5-1,17,NA
TGTGCCAGCAGCTTATCCCCGGGTAGCACCGGGGAGCTGTTTTTT,CASSLSPGSTGELFF,many,TRBJ2-2,TRBV7-6,15,NA
TGTGCCAGTACTAACGAAATGAGCTCCTACAATGAGCAGTTCTTC,CASTNEMSSYNEQFF,few,TRBJ2-1,TRBV2,15,NA
TGCAGTGCTAGAGATCGCAGACAGAGTTATTCACCCCTCCACTTT,CSARDRRQSYSPLHF,many,TRBJ1-6,TRBV20-1,15,NA
TGCAGTGCTAGAGATCAACGGACGGGGACTGAAGCTTTCTTT,CSARDQRTGTEAFF,NA,TRBJ1-1,TRBV20-1,14,NA
TGCAGTGCTAGAGATCTACAGTTTGGTGCTTTCTTT,CSARDLQFGAFF,NA,TRBJ1-1,TRBV20-1,12,NA
TGCGCCAGCAGCCAAGAAGTCTGGTGGCAGACGAACACTGAAGCTTTCTTT,CASSQEVWWQTNTEAFF,many,TRBJ1-1,TRBV4-1,17,NA
TGTGCCATCAGGGAGACAGGGGCCATGGGGCGGAGGGTCTTC,CAIRETGAMGRRVF,NA,TRBJ2-1,TRBV10-3,14,TRBD1
TGCAGTGCTAGAGATCGGCGGGTCACTACTGAAGCTTTCTTT,CSARDRRVTTEAFF,many,TRBJ1-1,TRBV20-1,14,NA
TGTGCCAGCAGGGGACAGGTTAGCTCCTACAATGAGCAGTTCTTC,CASRGQVSSYNEQFF,NA,TRBJ2-1,TRBV2,15,TRBD1
TGTGCCAGCAGTGACGGGGGGCGTAGCACAGATACGCAGTATTTT,CASSDGGRSTDTQYF,many,TRBJ2-3,TRBV12-3/TRBV12-4,15,NA